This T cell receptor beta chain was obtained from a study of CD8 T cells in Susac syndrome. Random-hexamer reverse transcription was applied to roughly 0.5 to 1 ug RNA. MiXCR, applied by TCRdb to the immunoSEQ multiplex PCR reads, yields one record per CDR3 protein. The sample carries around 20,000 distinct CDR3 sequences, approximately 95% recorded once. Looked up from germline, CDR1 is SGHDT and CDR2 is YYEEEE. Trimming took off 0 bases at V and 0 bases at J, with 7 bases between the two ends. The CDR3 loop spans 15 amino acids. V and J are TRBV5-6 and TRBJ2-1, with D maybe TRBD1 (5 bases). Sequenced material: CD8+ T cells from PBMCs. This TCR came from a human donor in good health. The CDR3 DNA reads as TGTGCCAGCAGCTTGGGACAGTTCTCCTACAATGAGCAGTTCTTC. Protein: CASSLGQFSYNEQFF.